The rows below give T cell receptor beta chains drawn from one sample of a study of blood T cells in healthy people across ages. TCRdb analysed the 5' RACE reads with MiXCR anew, one entry per CDR3 protein. The table shows under 850,000 distinct CDR3 sequences, with around 36% occurring only once. Sequencing was done on a sample of blood. Receptors originate from a man between 18 and 29 years old in good health. Both conserved end residues are part of each CDR3. Each record gives: CDR3 protein, CDR3 DNA, clone size, V gene, D gene, J gene. A D gene is named only where the DNA matches it firmly. Size is omitted from some rows. Given values are once, few, many or a class for expanded clones.

CDR3: CASSLVVTNYGYTF; DNA: TGTGCCAGCAGCTTAGTCGTCACAAACTATGGCTACACCTTC; size: few; V: TRBV7-9; D: -; J: TRBJ1-2
CDR3: CASGQSAYNEQFF; DNA: TGCGCCAGCGGCCAAAGCGCCTACAATGAGCAGTTCTTC; size: few; V: TRBV5-1; D: -; J: TRBJ2-1
CDR3: CSASEDNEQFF; DNA: TGCAGTGCTAGTGAGGACAATGAGCAGTTCTTC; size: few; V: TRBV20-1; D: -; J: TRBJ2-1
CDR3: CSASPHSQGPYEQYF; DNA: TGCAGTGCTAGCCCTCATTCCCAGGGCCCCTACGAGCAGTACTTC; size: many; V: TRBV20-1; D: -; J: TRBJ2-7
CDR3: CASSEWTDTQYF; DNA: TGTGCCAGCAGTGAATGGACAGATACGCAGTATTTT; size: -; V: TRBV2; D: -; J: TRBJ2-3
CDR3: CASSLWRGSGNTEAFF; DNA: TGTGCCAGCAGTTTATGGAGGGGCTCGGGGAACACTGAAGCTTTCTTT; size: -; V: TRBV27; D: -; J: TRBJ1-1
CDR3: CSALAGEIYGYTF; DNA: TGCAGTGCTTTGGCAGGGGAAATCTATGGCTACACCTTC; size: -; V: TRBV20-1; D: -; J: TRBJ1-2
CDR3: CASRTPAEGRGYTF; DNA: TGTGCCAGCAGGACTCCGGCAGAGGGCCGTGGCTACACCTTC; size: -; V: TRBV27; D: -; J: TRBJ1-2
CDR3: CASSARGGRYGYTF; DNA: TGTGCCAGCAGTGCGAGGGGAGGCCGGTATGGCTACACCTTC; size: -; V: TRBV25-1; D: -; J: TRBJ1-2
CDR3: CASSSGGGVQHF; DNA: TGTGCCAGCAGTAGTGGAGGGGGGGTCCAGCATTTT; size: few; V: TRBV12-3/TRBV12-4; D: -; J: TRBJ1-5
CDR3: CASSLVGQGLNIQYF; DNA: TGTGCCAGCAGTTTAGTGGGACAGGGTTTAAACATTCAGTACTTC; size: many; V: TRBV12-3/TRBV12-4; D: TRBD1; J: TRBJ2-4
CDR3: CSARDPRQAYEQYF; DNA: TGCAGTGCTAGAGATCCCCGACAGGCTTACGAGCAGTACTTC; size: -; V: TRBV20-1; D: -; J: TRBJ2-7
CDR3: CSARISGLLYNEQFF; DNA: TGCAGTGCTAGAATATCAGGGCTGCTTTACAATGAGCAGTTCTTC; size: few; V: TRBV20-1; D: -; J: TRBJ2-1
CDR3: CASGDGNTEAFF; DNA: TGTGCCAGCGGCGACGGGAACACTGAAGCTTTCTTT; size: -; V: TRBV28; D: -; J: TRBJ1-1
CDR3: CASTPGRGRGYYNEQFF; DNA: TGTGCCAGCACCCCGGGGAGGGGCAGGGGGTACTACAATGAGCAGTTCTTC; size: -; V: TRBV28; D: -; J: TRBJ2-1
CDR3: CASSTTGLSTDTQYF; DNA: TGTGCCAGCAGCACAACCGGACTGAGCACAGATACGCAGTATTTT; size: -; V: TRBV12-3/TRBV12-4; D: -; J: TRBJ2-3
CDR3: CASSLVAGASYEQYF; DNA: TGCGCCAGCAGCTTGGTAGCGGGGGCCTCCTACGAGCAGTACTTC; size: -; V: TRBV5-1; D: TRBD2; J: TRBJ2-7